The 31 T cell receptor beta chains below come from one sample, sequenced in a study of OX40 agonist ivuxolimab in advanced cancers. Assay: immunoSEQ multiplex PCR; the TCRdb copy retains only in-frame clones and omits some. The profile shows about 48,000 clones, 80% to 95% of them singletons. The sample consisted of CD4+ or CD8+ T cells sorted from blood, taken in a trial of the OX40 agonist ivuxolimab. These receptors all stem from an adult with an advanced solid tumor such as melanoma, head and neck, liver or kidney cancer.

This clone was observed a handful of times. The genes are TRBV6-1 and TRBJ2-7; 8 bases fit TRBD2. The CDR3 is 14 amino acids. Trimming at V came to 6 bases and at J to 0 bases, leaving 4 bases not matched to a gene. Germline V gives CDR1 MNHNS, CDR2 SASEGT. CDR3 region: CASRTGGSSYEQYF. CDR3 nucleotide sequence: TGTGCCAGCAGAACGGGGGGGAGCTCCTACGAGCAGTACTTC.

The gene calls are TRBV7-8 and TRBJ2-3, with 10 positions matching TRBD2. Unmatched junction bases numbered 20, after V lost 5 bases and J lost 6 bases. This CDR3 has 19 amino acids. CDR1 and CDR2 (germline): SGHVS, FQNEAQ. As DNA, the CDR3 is TGTGCCAGCAGCCCTAGGGTGGGAATAGCGGGGGGCCTTGGTGATACGCAGTATTTT. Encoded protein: CASSPRVGIAGGLGDTQYF.

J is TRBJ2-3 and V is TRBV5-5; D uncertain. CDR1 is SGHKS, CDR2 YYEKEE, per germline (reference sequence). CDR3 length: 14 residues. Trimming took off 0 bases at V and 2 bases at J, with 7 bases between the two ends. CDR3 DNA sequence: TGTGCCAGCAGCTTGGACAGTACCACAGATACGCAGTATTTT. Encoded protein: CASSLDSTTDTQYF. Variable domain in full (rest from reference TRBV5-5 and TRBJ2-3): DAGVTQSPTHLIKTRGQQVTLRCSPISGHKSVSWYQQVLGQGPQFIFQYYEKEERGRGNFPDRFSARQFPNYSSELNVNALLLGDSALYLCASSLDSTTDTQYFGPGTRLTVL.

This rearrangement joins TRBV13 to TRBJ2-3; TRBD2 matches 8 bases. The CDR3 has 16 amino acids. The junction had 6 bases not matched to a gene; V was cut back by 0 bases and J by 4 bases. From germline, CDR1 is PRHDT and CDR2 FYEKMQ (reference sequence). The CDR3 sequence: CASSLGTSGDPDTQYF. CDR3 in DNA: TGTGCCAGCAGCTTAGGCACTAGCGGTGACCCAGATACGCAGTATTTT.

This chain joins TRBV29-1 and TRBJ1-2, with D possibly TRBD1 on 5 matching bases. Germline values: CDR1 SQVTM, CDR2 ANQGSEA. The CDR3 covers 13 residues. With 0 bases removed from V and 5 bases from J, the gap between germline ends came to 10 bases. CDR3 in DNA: TGCAGCGTTGAAGAGGGGGATTGGTATGGCTACACCTTC. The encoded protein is CSVEEGDWYGYTF.

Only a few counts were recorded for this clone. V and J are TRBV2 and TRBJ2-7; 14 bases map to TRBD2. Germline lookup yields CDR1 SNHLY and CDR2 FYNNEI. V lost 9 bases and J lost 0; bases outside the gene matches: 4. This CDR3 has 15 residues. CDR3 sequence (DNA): TGTGCCAGTCGGGGACTAGCGGGGGACTCCTACGAGCAGTACTTC. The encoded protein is CASRGLAGDSYEQYF.

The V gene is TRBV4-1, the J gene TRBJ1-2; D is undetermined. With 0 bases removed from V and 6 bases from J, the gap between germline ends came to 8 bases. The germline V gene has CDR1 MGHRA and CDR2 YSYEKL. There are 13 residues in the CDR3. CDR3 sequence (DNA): TGCGCCAGCAGCCAAGATTTCGGGGATGGCTACACCTTC. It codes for CASSQDFGDGYTF.

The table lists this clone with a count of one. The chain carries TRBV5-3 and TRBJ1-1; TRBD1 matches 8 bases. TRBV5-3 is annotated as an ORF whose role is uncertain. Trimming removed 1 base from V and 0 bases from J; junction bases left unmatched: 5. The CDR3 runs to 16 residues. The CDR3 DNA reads TGTGCCAGAAGCTTGAGGGCAGGGGGCTTGAACACTGAAGCTTTCTTT. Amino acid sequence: CARSLRAGGLNTEAFF.

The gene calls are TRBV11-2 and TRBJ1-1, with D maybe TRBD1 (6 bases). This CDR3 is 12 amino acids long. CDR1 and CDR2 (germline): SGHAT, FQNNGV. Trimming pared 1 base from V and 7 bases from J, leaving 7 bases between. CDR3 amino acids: CASSLGTVEAFF. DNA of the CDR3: TGTGCCAGCAGCTTAGGGACAGTTGAAGCTTTCTTT.

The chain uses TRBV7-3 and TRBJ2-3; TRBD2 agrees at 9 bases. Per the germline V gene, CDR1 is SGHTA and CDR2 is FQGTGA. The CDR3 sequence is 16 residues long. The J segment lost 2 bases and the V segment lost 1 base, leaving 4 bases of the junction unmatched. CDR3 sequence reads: CASSLKSGGTTDTQYF. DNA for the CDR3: TGTGCCAGCAGCTTAAAGAGCGGGGGGACCACAGATACGCAGTATTTT. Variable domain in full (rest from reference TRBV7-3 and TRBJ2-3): GAGVSQTPSNKVTEKGKYVELRCDPISGHTALYWYRQSLGQGPEFLIYFQGTGAADDSGLPNDRFFAVRPEGSVSTLKIQRTERGDSAVYLCASSLKSGGTTDTQYFGPGTRLTVL.

The CDR3 DNA is TGTGCCCATACCCAGGGGGGTATGAACACTGAAGCTTTCTTT. This translates into CAHTQGGMNTEAFF. The chain is built from TRBV28 and TRBJ1-1; 7 bases are shared with TRBD1. Trimming at V came to 11 bases and at J to 0 bases, leaving 9 bases not matched to a gene. Germline CDR1 and CDR2: MDHEN and SYDVKM. The CDR3 is 14 residues long.

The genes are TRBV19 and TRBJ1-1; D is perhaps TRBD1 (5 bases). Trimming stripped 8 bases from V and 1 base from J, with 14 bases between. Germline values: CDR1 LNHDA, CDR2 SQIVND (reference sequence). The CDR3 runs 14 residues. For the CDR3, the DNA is TGTGCCAGTGAGAGGGGCAGTGCGAACACTGAAGCTTTCTTT. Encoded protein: CASERGSANTEAFF.

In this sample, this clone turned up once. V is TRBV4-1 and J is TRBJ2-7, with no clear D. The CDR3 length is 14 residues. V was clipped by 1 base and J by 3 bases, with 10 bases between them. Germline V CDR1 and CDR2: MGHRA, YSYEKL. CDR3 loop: CASSQGNQLYEQYF. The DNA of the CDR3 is TGCGCCAGCAGCCAAGGGAACCAACTCTACGAGCAGTACTTC.

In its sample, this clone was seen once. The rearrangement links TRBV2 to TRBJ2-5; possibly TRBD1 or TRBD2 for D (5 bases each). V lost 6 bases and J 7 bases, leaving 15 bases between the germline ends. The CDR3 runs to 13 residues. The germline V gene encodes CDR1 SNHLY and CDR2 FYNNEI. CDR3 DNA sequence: TGTGCCAGCAGGCCCCGGGACGGATGGACCCAGTACTTC. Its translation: CASRPRDGWTQYF.

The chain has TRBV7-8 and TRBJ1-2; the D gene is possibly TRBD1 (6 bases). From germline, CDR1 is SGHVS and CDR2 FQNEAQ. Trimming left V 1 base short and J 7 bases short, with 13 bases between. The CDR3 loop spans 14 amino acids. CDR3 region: CASSLGTGAIGYTF. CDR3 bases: TGTGCCAGCAGCTTAGGTACGGGGGCGATTGGCTACACCTTC.

The CDR3 is CASSFQPGLLVDDTQYF. The CDR3 DNA follows: TGTGCCAGCAGCTTTCAGCCGGGACTACTGGTCGATGATACGCAGTATTTT. The gene calls are TRBV11-2 and TRBJ2-3; 7 bases map to TRBD2. Germline trimming cut 3 bases from V and 6 bases from J; bases unmatched to any gene: 15. The CDR3 runs 17 residues. Per germline, CDR1 SGHAT and CDR2 FQNNGV.

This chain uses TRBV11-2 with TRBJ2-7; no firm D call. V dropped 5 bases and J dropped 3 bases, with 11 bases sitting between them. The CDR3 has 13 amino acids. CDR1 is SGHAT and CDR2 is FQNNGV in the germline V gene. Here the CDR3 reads CASSPSDGYEQYF. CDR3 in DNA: TGTGCCAGCAGCCCGTCTGACGGCTACGAGCAGTACTTC.

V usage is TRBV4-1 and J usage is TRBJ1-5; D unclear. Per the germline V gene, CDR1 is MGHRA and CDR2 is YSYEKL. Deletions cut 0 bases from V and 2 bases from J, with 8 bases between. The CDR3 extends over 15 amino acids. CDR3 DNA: TGCGCCAGCAGCCAAGACGGTAATGGCAATCAGCCCCAGCATTTT. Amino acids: CASSQDGNGNQPQHF.

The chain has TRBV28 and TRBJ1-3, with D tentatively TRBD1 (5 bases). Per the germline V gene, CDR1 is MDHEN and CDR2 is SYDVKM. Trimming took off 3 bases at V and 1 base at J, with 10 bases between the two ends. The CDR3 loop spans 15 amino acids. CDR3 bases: TGTGCCAGCAGTTTCCTCGGGGCTTCTGGAAACACCATATATTTT. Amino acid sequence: CASSFLGASGNTIYF.

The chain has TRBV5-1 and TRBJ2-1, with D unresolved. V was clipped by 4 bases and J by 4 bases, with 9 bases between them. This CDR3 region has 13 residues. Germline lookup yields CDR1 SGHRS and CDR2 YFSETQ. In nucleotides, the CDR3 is TGCGCCAGCAGCATAGACACTTACAATGAGCAGTTCTTC. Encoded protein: CASSIDTYNEQFF.

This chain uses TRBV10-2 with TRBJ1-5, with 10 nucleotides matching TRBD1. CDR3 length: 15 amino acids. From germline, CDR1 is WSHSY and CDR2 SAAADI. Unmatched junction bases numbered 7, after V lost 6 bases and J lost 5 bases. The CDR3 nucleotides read TGCGCCAGCAGGGAGGGACAGGGGATCCATCAGCCCCAGCATTTT. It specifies CASREGQGIHQPQHF.

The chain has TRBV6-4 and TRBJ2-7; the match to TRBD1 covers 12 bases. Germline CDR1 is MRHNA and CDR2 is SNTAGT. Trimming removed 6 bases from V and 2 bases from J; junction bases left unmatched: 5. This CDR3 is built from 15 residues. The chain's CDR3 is CASREGTGGTYEQYV. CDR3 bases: TGTGCCAGCAGAGAAGGGACAGGGGGCACCTACGAGCAGTACGTC.

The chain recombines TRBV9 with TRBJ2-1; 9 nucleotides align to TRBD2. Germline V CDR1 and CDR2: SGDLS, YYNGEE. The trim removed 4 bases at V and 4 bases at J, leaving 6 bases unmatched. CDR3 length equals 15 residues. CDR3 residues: CASSISGGPYNEQFF. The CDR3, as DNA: TGTGCCAGCAGCATAAGCGGGGGGCCATACAATGAGCAGTTCTTC.

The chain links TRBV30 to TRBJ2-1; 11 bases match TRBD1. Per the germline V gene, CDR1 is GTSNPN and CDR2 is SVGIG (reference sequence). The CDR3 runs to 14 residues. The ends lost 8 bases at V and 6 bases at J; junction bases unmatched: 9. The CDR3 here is CAGNPGTGGNEQFF. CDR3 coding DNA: TGTGCCGGTAACCCGGGGACAGGGGGCAATGAGCAGTTCTTC.

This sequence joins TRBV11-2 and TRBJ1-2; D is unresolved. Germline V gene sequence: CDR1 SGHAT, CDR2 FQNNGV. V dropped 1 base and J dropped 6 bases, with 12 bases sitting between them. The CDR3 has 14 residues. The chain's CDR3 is CASSLVGDSHGYTF. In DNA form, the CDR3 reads TGTGCCAGCAGCTTAGTTGGGGATTCTCATGGCTACACCTTC.

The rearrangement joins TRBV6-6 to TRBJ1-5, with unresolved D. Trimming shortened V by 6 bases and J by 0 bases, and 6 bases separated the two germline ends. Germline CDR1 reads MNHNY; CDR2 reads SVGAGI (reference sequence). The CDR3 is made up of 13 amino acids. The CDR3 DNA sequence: TGTGCCAGCAGCCGAGCTAGCAATCAGCCCCAGCATTTT. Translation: CASSRASNQPQHF.

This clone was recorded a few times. CDR3 amino acids: CASSSIGQVNDEQYF. CDR3 bases: TGCGCCAGCAGCTCCATCGGGCAGGTAAACGACGAGCAGTACTTC. This rearrangement joins TRBV5-1 to TRBJ2-7; D gene ambiguous. CDR3 size: 15 residues. Trimming stripped 3 bases from V and 5 bases from J, with 18 bases between. Per the germline V gene, CDR1 is SGHRS and CDR2 is YFSETQ.

As DNA, the CDR3 is TGTGCCAGCAGCGACCCAGGAAGGACATTAATCACAGATACGCAGTATTTT. It specifies CASSDPGRTLITDTQYF. J is TRBJ2-3 and V is TRBV7-2; D perhaps matches TRBD1 (5 bases). CDR1 is SGHTA and CDR2 is FQGNSA in the germline V gene. CDR3 length: 17 amino acids. V lost 5 bases and J lost 2, with 20 bases in between.

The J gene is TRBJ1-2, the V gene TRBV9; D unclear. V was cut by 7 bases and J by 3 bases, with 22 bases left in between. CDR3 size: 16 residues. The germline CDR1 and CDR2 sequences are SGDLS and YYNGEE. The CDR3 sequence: CASAPTFTGRYYGYTF. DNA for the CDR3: TGTGCCAGCGCGCCGACATTTACCGGGAGATACTATGGCTACACCTTC. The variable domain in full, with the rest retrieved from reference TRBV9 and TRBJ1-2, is DSGVTQTPKHLITATGQRVTLRCSPRSGDLSVYWYQQSLDQGLQFLIQYYNGEERAKGNILERFSAQQFPDLHSELNLSSLELGDSALYFCASAPTFTGRYYGYTFGSGTRLTVV.

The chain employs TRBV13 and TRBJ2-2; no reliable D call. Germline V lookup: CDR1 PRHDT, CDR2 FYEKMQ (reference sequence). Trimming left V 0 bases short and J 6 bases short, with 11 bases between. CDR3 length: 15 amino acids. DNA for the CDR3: TGTGCCAGCAGCTTAGGCCAGTGGGCGGCCGGGGAGCTGTTTTTT. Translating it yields CASSLGQWAAGELFF.

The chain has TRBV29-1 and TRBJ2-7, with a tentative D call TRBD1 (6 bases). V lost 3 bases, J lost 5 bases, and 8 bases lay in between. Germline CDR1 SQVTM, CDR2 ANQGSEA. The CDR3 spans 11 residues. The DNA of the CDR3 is TGCAGCGTTGAGCAGGGGAACGAGCAGTACTTC. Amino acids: CSVEQGNEQYF.